This T cell receptor beta chain originates from a study of CD4 T cells in relation to SARS-CoV-2 and coronaviruses. In the study overall: The HLA restriction of the shared crossreactive spike epitopes was mapped.

As to this clone: Its antigen is undetermined.

Germline CDR1 is SGHNT and CDR2 is YYREEE (reference sequence). CDR3 size: 15 residues. Between the trimmed V and J ends, which lost 1 base and 0 bases, there was a span of 10 bases. The table came from immunoSEQ multiplex PCR; TCRdb's copy has only in-frame clones and leaves some out. The table lists about 22,000 clones, roughly 70% of them singletons. Unexposed donor CD4+ T cells date from about 2011-2018, before the COVID-19 pandemic. CD4+ T cells were isolated from the cells after about 11 days of culture. As cell numbers allowed, unexposed-donor CD4+ T cells faced SARS-CoV-2 S/N and four cold-coronavirus spikes. Cultures held 1.5 million to 2.5 million PBMCs per well with 9 to 10 IU/ml IL-2.

The chain is built from TRBV5-4 and TRBJ1-2; no clear D gene. The TCR sequence derives from a human donor in good health. The source material was CD4+ T cells from PBMCs, cultured in vitro. The CDR3: CASSLPGITNYGYTF. CDR3 nucleotide sequence: TGTGCCAGCAGCTTGCCCGGAATTACTAACTATGGCTACACCTTC.